This entry lists 14 T cell receptor beta chains sequenced from one sample in a study of T cell changes during pregnancy in multiple sclerosis. The assay was immunoSEQ multiplex PCR, and TCRdb's table has in-frame clones only and misses some. The data show around 69,000 clones, over 80% seen once. Source: peripheral blood, taken in the first trimester of pregnancy. The receptors originated from a female donor with multiple sclerosis, enrolled in a pregnancy study.

The rearrangement uses TRBV19 and TRBJ1-4; a weak D match, TRBD1 (6 bases). There are 15 residues in the CDR3. The V end lost 3 bases, the J end lost 7 bases, and 15 bases lay between the germline ends. Per germline, CDR1 LNHDA and CDR2 SQIVND (reference sequence). CDR3 residues: CASSITPGASEKLFF. CDR3 nucleotide sequence: TGTGCCAGTAGTATTACCCCAGGGGCGAGTGAAAAACTGTTTTTT.

The CDR3 bases are TGTGCCAGCAGTTTAGGGAGTAGGGCAGATACGCAGTATTTT. Protein product: CASSLGSRADTQYF. The J gene is TRBJ2-3, the V gene TRBV27; D is possibly TRBD2 (5 bases). From germline, CDR1 is MNHEY and CDR2 SMNVEV (reference sequence). Trimming cost V 2 bases and J 4 bases, with 10 bases left between them. The CDR3 runs to 14 residues.

This chain uses TRBV7-9 with TRBJ2-7, with a weak D call TRBD2 (5 bases). Germline lookup yields CDR1 SEHNR and CDR2 FQNEAQ (reference sequence). The CDR3 consists of 14 residues. V lost 1 base and J 2 bases, leaving 9 bases between the germline ends. CDR3: CASSLGAGAYEQYF. In nucleotides, the CDR3 is TGTGCCAGCAGCTTAGGGGCCGGGGCCTACGAGCAGTACTTC.

The chain carries TRBV18 and TRBJ1-5, with 8 nucleotides matching TRBD1. Germline loops: CDR1 KGHSH, CDR2 LQKENI. V shed 6 bases, J shed 5 bases, and the junction held 6 bases outside the gene matches. The CDR3 sequence is 14 residues long. CDR3 DNA sequence: TGTGCCAGCTCCCCAGGACAGGGACATCAGCCCCAGCATTTT. It yields the protein CASSPGQGHQPQHF.

The CDR3 loop is CASRFTSGTVNEQFF. DNA for the CDR3: TGTGCCAGCAGGTTTACTAGCGGGACTGTTAATGAGCAGTTCTTC. The chain uses TRBV6-6 and TRBJ2-1; 10 bases fit TRBD2. CDR1 is MNHNY and CDR2 is SVGAGI in the germline V gene (reference sequence). This CDR3 contains 15 residues. V dropped 6 bases and J dropped 7; count of bases not matched to a gene: 9.

The chain links TRBV10-3 to TRBJ2-1; a possible D gene is TRBD2 (6 bases). The CDR3 is 15 residues long. V was shortened by 0 bases and J by 3 bases, with 9 bases between the two germline ends. Germline assignment: CDR1 ENHRY and CDR2 SYGVKD. CDR3 sequence: CAISESGGDYNEQFF. Here the CDR3 DNA reads TGTGCCATCAGTGAGTCGGGCGGGGACTACAATGAGCAGTTCTTC.

The CDR3 reads CASNRDGYFNYGYTF. For the CDR3, the DNA is TGTGCCAGTAACAGGGACGGATATTTTAACTATGGCTACACCTTC. This chain connects TRBV19 to TRBJ1-2; TRBD1 is a possible D gene (6 bases). V lost 7 bases and J lost 1, with 16 bases in between. The CDR3 loop spans 15 amino acids. Germline V lookup: CDR1 LNHDA, CDR2 SQIVND (reference sequence). The whole variable domain, filled in from reference TRBV19 and TRBJ1-2, reads DGGITQSPKYLFRKEGQNVTLSCEQNLNHDAMYWYRQDPGQGLRLIYYSQIVNDFQKGDIAEGYSVSREKKESFPLTVTSAQKNPTAFYLCASNRDGYFNYGYTFGSGTRLTVV.

The gene calls are TRBV6-1 and TRBJ1-1; D ambiguous. This CDR3 has 13 amino acids. The V end was cut by 8 bases, the J end by 0 bases, with 10 bases between. Germline-derived CDR1 and CDR2 are MNHNS and SASEGT. The CDR3 reads CASLETMNTEAFF. In nucleotides, the CDR3 is TGTGCCAGCCTGGAGACTATGAACACTGAAGCTTTCTTT.

This chain uses TRBV5-6 with TRBJ2-6, with 7 bases matching TRBD1. The CDR3 runs 17 residues. Germline loops: CDR1 SGHDT, CDR2 YYEEEE. Trimming took 0 bases from V and 3 from J; bases not matched to a gene: 6. In DNA, the CDR3 is TGTGCCAGCAGCTTGGGCAGGGGGATCGGTGGGGCCAACGTCCTGACTTTC. Residues: CASSLGRGIGGANVLTF.

V and J are TRBV27 and TRBJ2-6; TRBD1 agrees at 10 bases. J lost 0 bases, V lost 4 bases, and 6 bases had no gene match. The germline V gene has CDR1 MNHEY and CDR2 SMNVEV (reference sequence). CDR3 length: 18 amino acids. The CDR3 protein is CASSSDRDRGSGANVLTF. In DNA, the CDR3 is TGTGCCAGCAGTTCGGACCGGGACAGGGGCTCTGGGGCCAACGTCCTGACTTTC.

The chain is built from TRBV4-3 and TRBJ1-5; D is ambiguous. CDR3 length: 16 residues. Germline V gives CDR1 LGHNA, CDR2 YSLEER. Deletions cut 0 bases from V and 0 bases from J, with 9 bases between. The CDR3 DNA sequence: TGCGCCAGCAGCCAAGAGTGGGCAAATAGCAATCAGCCCCAGCATTTT. Translated: CASSQEWANSNQPQHF.

The rearrangement joins TRBV5-1 to TRBJ2-7; D might be TRBD1 (5 bases). V was shortened by 1 base and J by 1 base, with 9 bases between the two germline ends. The CDR3 has 14 residues. Germline V lookup: CDR1 SGHRS, CDR2 YFSETQ. DNA for the CDR3: TGCGCCAGCAGCTTGTGGGGCAGATCCTACGAGCAGTACTTC. Translated, it gives CASSLWGRSYEQYF.

This chain joins TRBV30 and TRBJ1-3; D might be TRBD1 (5 bases). Trimming removed 8 bases from V and 0 bases from J, with 14 bases in between. Germline lookup yields CDR1 GTSNPN and CDR2 SVGIG (reference sequence). The CDR3 runs 14 residues. Here the CDR3 DNA reads TGTGCCATTCGCAAGGGGTTCTCTGGAAACACCATATATTTT. Translated: CAIRKGFSGNTIYF.

The chain links TRBV7-6 to TRBJ2-3, with TRBD2 matching 8 bases. With V trimmed by 5 bases and J by 4 bases, 11 bases remained unmatched. This CDR3 has 16 amino acids. Per germline, CDR1 SGHVS and CDR2 FNYEAQ. CDR3 nucleotides: TGTGCCAGCAGCCCGGGGGGGGCGGGAGTACCAGATACGCAGTATTTT. This encodes CASSPGGAGVPDTQYF.